The TCR beta chain under discussion was sequenced for a study of T-cell memory formation after mild COVID-19. Study-wide context: Largely donor-specific sequence clusters came from a couple of donors.

Study-wide results and caveats: Memory from before infection featured some responding clones, which suggests cross-reactive memory joined.

In this sample, this clonotype turned up a few times. Its specificity is not known. Germline CDR1 is LGHNA and CDR2 is YNFKEQ. The CDR3 loop spans 14 amino acids. V was pared by 1 base and J by 5 bases, with 12 bases between. MiXCR was run by TCRdb on the 5' RACE reads, yielding one entry per CDR3 protein. The sample lists more than 75,000 distinct CDR3 sequences, around 13% occurring once. This sequence originates from an adult woman who had mild COVID-19 (a few samples of this study predate the infection). Cell type and time point are not known. The rearrangement links TRBV4-2 to TRBJ2-7; D gene unclear. Source material: PBMCs or a T cell subset sorted from them (not recorded which). CDR3 sequence: CASSQADPQHEQYF. CDR3 coding DNA: TGTGCCAGCAGCCAAGCAGACCCCCAACACGAGCAGTACTTC.